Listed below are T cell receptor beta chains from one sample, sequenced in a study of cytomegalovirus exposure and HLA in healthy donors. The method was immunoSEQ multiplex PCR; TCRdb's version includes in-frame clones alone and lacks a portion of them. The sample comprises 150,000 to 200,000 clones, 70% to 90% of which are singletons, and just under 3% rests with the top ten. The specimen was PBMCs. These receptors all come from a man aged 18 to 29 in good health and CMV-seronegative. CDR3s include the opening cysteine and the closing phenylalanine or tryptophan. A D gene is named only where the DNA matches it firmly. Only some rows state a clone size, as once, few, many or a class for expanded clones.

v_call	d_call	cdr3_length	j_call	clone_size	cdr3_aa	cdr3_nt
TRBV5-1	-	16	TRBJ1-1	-	CASSSPSGGTNTEAFF	TGCGCCAGCAGCTCCCCAAGCGGGGGTACGAACACTGAAGCTTTCTTT
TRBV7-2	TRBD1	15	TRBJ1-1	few	CASRIDRGANTEAFF	TGTGCCAGCAGGATAGACAGGGGGGCGAACACTGAAGCTTTCTTT
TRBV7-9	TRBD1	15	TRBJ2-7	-	CASSFVGTETYEQYF	TGTGCCAGCAGCTTCGTCGGGACAGAAACCTACGAGCAGTACTTC
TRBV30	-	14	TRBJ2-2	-	CAWKRLQNAGELFF	TGTGCCTGGAAGAGACTCCAGAATGCCGGGGAGCTGTTTTTT
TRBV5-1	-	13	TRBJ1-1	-	CASSGRSNTEAFF	TGCGCCAGTTCTGGGAGATCGAACACTGAAGCTTTCTTT
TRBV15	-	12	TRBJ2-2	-	CATSSRTGELFF	TGTGCCACCAGCAGCAGGACCGGGGAGCTGTTTTTT
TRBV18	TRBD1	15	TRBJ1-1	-	CASSPPGQQNTEAFF	TGTGCCAGCTCACCCCCGGGACAGCAGAACACTGAAGCTTTCTTT
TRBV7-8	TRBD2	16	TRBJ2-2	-	CASSQRGSFPPGELFF	TGTGCCAGCAGCCAGCGCGGGAGTTTTCCCCCCGGGGAGCTGTTTTTT
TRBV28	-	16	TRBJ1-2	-	CASSPSSGQLLRFHTF	TGTGCCAGCAGCCCCTCCTCAGGGCAGCTTTTACGTTTCCACACCTTC
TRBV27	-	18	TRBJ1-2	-	CASSFRGVDRISLYGYTF	TGTGCCAGCAGTTTTCGGGGAGTAGACAGGATATCACTGTATGGCTACACCTTC
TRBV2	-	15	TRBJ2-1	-	CASSEARGAGNEQFF	TGTGCCAGCAGTGAAGCTCGGGGGGCGGGCAATGAGCAGTTCTTC
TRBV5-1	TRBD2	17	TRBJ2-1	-	CASSAIAGGDSYNEQFF	TGCGCCAGCAGCGCTATAGCGGGAGGGGACTCCTACAATGAGCAGTTCTTC
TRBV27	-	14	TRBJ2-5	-	CASSLRAEWETQYF	TGTGCCAGCAGTTTACGTGCGGAATGGGAGACCCAGTACTTC
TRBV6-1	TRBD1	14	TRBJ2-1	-	CAVLRGQGEAEQFF	TGTGCCGTCCTAAGGGGACAGGGGGAGGCTGAGCAGTTCTTC
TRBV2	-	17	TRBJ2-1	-	CASSEASHSPSYNEQFF	TGTGCCAGCAGTGAAGCGTCGCACTCCCCCTCGTACAATGAGCAGTTCTTC
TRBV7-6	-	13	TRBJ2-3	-	CASSSPGADTQYF	TGTGCCAGCAGCTCTCCAGGGGCAGATACGCAGTATTTT
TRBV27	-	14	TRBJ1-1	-	CASSPHEKRTEAFF	TGTGCCAGCAGTCCGCACGAAAAGAGAACTGAAGCTTTCTTT
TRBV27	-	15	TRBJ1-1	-	CASSKQRGGITEAFF	TGTGCCAGCAGTAAACAGAGAGGAGGGATCACTGAAGCTTTCTTT
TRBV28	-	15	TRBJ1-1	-	CASSSRTLRGTEAFF	TGTGCCAGCAGCTCCCGGACCTTGCGGGGCACTGAAGCTTTCTTT
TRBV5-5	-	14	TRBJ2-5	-	CASSLRGAGETQYF	TGTGCCAGCAGCTTGCGGGGGGCGGGAGAGACCCAGTACTTC
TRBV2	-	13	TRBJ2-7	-	CASSEGGLYEQYF	TGTGCCAGCAGTGAAGGGGGACTCTACGAGCAGTACTTC
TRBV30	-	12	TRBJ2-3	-	CAWSTGADTQYF	TGTGCCTGGAGTACGGGGGCAGATACGCAGTATTTT
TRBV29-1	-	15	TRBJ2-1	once	CSVETGIGSYNEQFF	TGCAGCGTGGAAACAGGGATTGGTAGCTACAATGAGCAGTTCTTC
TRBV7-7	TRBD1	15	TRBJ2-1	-	CASSLETGGYNEQFF	TGTGCTAGCAGCTTAGAGACAGGGGGCTACAATGAGCAGTTCTTC
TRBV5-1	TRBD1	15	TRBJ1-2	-	CASSLLAGQTYGYTF	TGCGCCAGCAGCTTGCTTGCGGGACAGACCTATGGCTACACCTTC
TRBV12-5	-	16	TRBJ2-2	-	CASGLALDGGTGELFF	TGTGCTAGTGGTTTGGCACTCGACGGGGGAACCGGGGAGCTGTTTTTT
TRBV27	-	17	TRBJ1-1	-	CASSLSQGAGPPTEAFF	TGTGCCAGCAGCCTATCCCAGGGCGCAGGTCCCCCCACTGAAGCTTTCTTT
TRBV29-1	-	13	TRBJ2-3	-	CSAEGDKLDTQYF	TGCAGCGCCGAGGGGGACAAGCTAGATACGCAGTATTTT
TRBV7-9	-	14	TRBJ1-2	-	CASSLLLQIYGYTF	TGTGCCAGCAGCTTACTATTACAGATCTATGGCTACACCTTC
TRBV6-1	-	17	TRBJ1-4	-	CASSETNIGGTNEKLFF	TGTGCCAGCAGTGAGACCAACATAGGAGGTACTAATGAAAAACTGTTTTTT
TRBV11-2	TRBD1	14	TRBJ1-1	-	CASSESQGVTEAFF	TGTGCCAGCAGCGAATCGCAGGGGGTCACTGAAGCTTTCTTT
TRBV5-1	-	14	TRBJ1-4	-	CASSPGISNEKLFF	TGCGCCAGCAGCCCAGGGATTTCTAATGAAAAACTGTTTTTT
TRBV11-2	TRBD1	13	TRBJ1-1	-	CASSPDRDTEAFF	TGTGCCAGCAGCCCGGACAGGGACACTGAAGCTTTCTTT
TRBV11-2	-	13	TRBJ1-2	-	CASSLYGGDGYTF	TGTGCCAGCAGCTTATACGGGGGGGATGGCTACACCTTC
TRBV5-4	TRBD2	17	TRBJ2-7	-	CASSFRADSGGTYEQYF	TGTGCCAGCAGCTTTCGTGCAGACAGCGGGGGCACCTACGAGCAGTACTTC
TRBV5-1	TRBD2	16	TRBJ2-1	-	CASSLAGGGSYNEQFF	TGCGCCAGCAGCTTGGCGGGAGGGGGTTCCTACAATGAGCAGTTCTTC
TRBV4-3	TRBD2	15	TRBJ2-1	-	CASSRLAGLYNEQFF	TGCGCCAGCAGCCGACTAGCGGGGCTATACAATGAGCAGTTCTTC
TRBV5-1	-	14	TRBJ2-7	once	CASSVWTTNFEQYF	TGCGCCAGCAGCGTCTGGACAACTAATTTCGAGCAGTACTTC
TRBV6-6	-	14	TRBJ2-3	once	CASSQPGFTDTQYF	TGTGCCAGCAGTCAACCGGGGTTCACAGATACGCAGTATTTT
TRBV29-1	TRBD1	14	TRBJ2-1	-	CSAALRTGSNEQFF	TGCAGCGCTGCATTACGGACAGGGTCGAATGAGCAGTTCTTC
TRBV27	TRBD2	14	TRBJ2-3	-	CASRSAGGWDTQYF	TGTGCCAGCAGATCCGCGGGGGGGTGGGATACGCAGTATTTT
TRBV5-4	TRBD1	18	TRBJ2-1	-	CASSPYLWDRKNYNEQFF	TGTGCCAGCAGCCCATACCTTTGGGACAGGAAAAACTACAATGAGCAGTTCTTC
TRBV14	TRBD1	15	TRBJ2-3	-	CASSPRTGRTDTQYF	TGTGCCAGCAGCCCGAGGACAGGGCGCACAGATACGCAGTATTTT
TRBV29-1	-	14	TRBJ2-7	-	CSARMGKGSYEQYF	TGCAGCGCTCGAATGGGGAAGGGGTCCTACGAGCAGTACTTC